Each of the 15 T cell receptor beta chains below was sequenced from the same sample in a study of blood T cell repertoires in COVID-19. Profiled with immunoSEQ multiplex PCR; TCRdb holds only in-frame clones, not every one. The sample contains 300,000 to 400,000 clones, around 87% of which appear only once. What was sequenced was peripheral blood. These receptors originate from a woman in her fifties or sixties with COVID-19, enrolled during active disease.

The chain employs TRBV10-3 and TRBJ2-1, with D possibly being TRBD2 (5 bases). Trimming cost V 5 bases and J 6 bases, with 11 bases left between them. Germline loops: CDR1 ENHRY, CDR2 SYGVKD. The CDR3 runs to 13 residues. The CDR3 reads CAISLDLSNEQFF. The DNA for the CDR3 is TGTGCCATCAGTTTGGACTTATCCAATGAGCAGTTCTTC.

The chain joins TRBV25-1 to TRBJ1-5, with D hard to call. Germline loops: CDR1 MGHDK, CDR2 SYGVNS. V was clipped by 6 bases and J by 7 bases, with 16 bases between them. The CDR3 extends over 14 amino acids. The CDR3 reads CASRLTTTEQPQHF. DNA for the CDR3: TGTGCCAGCAGGCTGACGACAACTGAGCAGCCCCAGCATTTT. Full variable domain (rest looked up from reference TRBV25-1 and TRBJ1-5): EADIYQTPRYLVIGTGKKITLECSQTMGHDKMYWYQQDPGMELHLIHYSYGVNSTEKGDLSSESTVSRIRTEHFPLTLESARPSHTSQYLCASRLTTTEQPQHFGDGTRLSIL.

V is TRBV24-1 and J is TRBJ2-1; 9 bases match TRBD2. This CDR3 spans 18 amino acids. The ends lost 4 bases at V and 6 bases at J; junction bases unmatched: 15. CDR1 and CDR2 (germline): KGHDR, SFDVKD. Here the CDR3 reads CATSESPGLASGTNEQFF. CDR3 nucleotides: TGTGCCACCAGTGAATCTCCAGGACTAGCGTCTGGAACCAATGAGCAGTTCTTC.

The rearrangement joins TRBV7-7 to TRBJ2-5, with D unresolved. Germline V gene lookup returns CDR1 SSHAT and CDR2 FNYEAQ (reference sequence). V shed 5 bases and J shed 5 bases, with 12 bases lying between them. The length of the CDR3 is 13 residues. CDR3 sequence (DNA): TGTGCCAGCAGCCAACGTCCCGGGGAGACCCAGTACTTC. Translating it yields CASSQRPGETQYF.

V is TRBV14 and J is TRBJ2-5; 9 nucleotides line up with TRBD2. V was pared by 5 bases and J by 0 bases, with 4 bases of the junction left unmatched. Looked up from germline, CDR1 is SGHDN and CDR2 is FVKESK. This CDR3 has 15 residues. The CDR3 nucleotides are TGTGCCAGCAGCTCAGCGGGAGGAAACCAAGAGACCCAGTACTTC. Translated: CASSSAGGNQETQYF.

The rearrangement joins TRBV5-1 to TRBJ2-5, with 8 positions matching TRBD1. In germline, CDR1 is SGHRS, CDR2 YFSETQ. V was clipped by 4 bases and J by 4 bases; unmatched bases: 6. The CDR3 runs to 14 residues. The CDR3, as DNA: TGCGCCAGCAGCCTCCCCCAGGGGGCAGAGACCCAGTACTTC. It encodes CASSLPQGAETQYF.

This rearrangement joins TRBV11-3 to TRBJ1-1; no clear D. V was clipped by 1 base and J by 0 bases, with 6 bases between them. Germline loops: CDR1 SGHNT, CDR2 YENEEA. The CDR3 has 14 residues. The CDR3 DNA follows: TGTGCCAGCAGCTTAGCTGCTATGAACACTGAAGCTTTCTTT. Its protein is CASSLAAMNTEAFF. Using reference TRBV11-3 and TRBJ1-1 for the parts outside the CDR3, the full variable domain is EAGVVQSPRYKIIEKKQPVAFWCNPISGHNTLYWYLQNLGQGPELLIRYENEEAVDDSQLPKDRFSAERLKGVDSTLKIQPAELGDSAVYLCASSLAAMNTEAFFGQGTRLTVV.

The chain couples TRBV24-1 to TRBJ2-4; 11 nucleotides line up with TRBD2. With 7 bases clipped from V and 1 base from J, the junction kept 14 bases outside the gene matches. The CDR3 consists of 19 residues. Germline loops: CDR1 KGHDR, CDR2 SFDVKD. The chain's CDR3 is CATSEVRLAGSGAKNIQYF. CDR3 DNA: TGTGCCACCAGCGAGGTAAGACTAGCGGGATCCGGGGCCAAAAACATTCAGTACTTC.

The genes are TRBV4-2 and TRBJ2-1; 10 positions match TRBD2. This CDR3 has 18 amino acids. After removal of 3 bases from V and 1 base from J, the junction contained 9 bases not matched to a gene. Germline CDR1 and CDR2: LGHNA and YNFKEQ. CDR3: CASSHGLAEIPSYNEQFF. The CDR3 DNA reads TGTGCCAGCAGCCACGGACTAGCGGAGATCCCTTCCTACAATGAGCAGTTCTTC.

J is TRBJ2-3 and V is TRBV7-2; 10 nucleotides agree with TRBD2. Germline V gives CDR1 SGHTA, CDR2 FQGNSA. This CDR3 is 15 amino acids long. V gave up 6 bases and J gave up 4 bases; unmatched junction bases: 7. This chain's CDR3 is CASSPLAGSPDTQYF. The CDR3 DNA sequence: TGTGCCAGCAGTCCACTAGCGGGGTCACCAGATACGCAGTATTTT.

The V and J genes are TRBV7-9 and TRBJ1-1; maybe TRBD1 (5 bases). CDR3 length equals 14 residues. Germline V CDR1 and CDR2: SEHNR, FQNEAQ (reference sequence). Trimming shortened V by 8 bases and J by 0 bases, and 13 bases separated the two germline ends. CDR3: CASSDQGMNTEAFF. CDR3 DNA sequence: TGTGCCAGCTCCGATCAGGGTATGAACACTGAAGCTTTCTTT.

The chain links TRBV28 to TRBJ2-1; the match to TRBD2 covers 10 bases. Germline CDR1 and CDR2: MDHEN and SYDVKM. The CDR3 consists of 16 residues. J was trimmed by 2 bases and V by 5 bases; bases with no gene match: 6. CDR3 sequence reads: CASSNLAGEAYNEQFF. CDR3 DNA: TGTGCCAGCAGTAACCTAGCGGGAGAAGCCTACAATGAGCAGTTCTTC.

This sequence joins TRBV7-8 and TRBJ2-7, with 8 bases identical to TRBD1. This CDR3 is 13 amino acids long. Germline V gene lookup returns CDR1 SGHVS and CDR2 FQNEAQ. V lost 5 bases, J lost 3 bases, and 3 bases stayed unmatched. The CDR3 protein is CASSQGQVYEQYF. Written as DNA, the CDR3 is TGTGCCAGCAGCCAGGGACAGGTCTACGAGCAGTACTTC.

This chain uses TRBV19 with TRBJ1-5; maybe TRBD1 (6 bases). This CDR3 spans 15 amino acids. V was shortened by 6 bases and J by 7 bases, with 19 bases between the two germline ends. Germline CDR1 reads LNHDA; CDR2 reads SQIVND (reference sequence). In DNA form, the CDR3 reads TGTGCCAGTAGCAGATCGGGACCCACAGGGCAGCCCCAGCATTTT. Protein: CASSRSGPTGQPQHF.

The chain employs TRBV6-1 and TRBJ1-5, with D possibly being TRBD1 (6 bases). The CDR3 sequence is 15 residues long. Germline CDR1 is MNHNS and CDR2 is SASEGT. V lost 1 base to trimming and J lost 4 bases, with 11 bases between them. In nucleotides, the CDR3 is TGTGCCAGCAGTGAAGGGCAGGGGTGGAATCAGCCCCAGCATTTT. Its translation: CASSEGQGWNQPQHF.